The next 8 T cell receptor beta chains were all read from a single sample in a study of T cell changes during pregnancy in multiple sclerosis. Here immunoSEQ multiplex PCR was the method, and the copy in TCRdb shows in-frame clones only, minus some. The sample yields some 73,000 clones, roughly 92% seen once. Source: peripheral blood, taken in the third trimester of pregnancy. The receptors were gathered from a female donor in good health, enrolled as a control in a pregnancy study.

V is TRBV30 and J is TRBJ1-4, with D tentatively TRBD1 (6 bases). In germline, CDR1 is GTSNPN, CDR2 SVGIG (reference sequence). V was clipped by 4 bases and J by 5 bases, with 11 bases between them. This CDR3 comprises 13 residues. CDR3 sequence reads: CAWTPGVNEKLFF. CDR3 DNA sequence: TGTGCCTGGACGCCAGGGGTCAATGAAAAACTGTTTTTT.

The V and J genes are TRBV4-2 and TRBJ2-7; D ambiguous. V dropped 1 base and J dropped 3 bases, with 7 bases sitting between them. CDR1 and CDR2 from the germline V gene are LGHNA and YNFKEQ. This CDR3 comprises 13 residues. CDR3 coding DNA: TGTGCCAGCAGCCAAGGTCCAGGCTACGAGCAGTACTTC. Its translation is CASSQGPGYEQYF.

The rearrangement joins TRBV10-3 to TRBJ2-7, with D unclear. This CDR3 has 13 amino acids. The V gene's germline CDR1 is ENHRY and CDR2 SYGVKD. The V and J ends lost 5 bases and 2 bases respectively, with 10 bases between them. CDR3 sequence (DNA): TGTGCCATCAGTTTCAGTTTGGCCTACGAGCAGTACTTC. Translated: CAISFSLAYEQYF.

The chain uses TRBV6-1 and TRBJ1-6; D not certain. Germline-derived CDR1 and CDR2 are MNHNS and SASEGT. Trimming removed 4 bases from V and 6 bases from J, with 10 bases in between. CDR3 length equals 14 residues. The CDR3: CASSVTDLNSPLHF. The CDR3 DNA follows: TGTGCCAGCAGTGTAACAGACCTTAATTCACCCCTCCACTTT.

The genes are TRBV7-6 and TRBJ1-4; tentatively, D is TRBD1 (6 bases). This CDR3 has 18 amino acids. CDR1 and CDR2 from the germline V gene are SGHVS and FNYEAQ. V lost 2 bases and J 5 bases, leaving 21 bases between the germline ends. The CDR3 reads CASSLKRGGGPGNEKLFF. CDR3 in DNA: TGTGCCAGCAGCTTAAAACGGGGGGGCGGACCTGGGAATGAAAAACTGTTTTTT.

The J gene is TRBJ2-7, the V gene TRBV27; 11 bases line up with TRBD2. The CDR3 totals 15 residues. The germline V gene encodes CDR1 MNHEY and CDR2 SMNVEV (reference sequence). The junction had 2 bases not matched to a gene; V was cut back by 2 bases and J by 2 bases. CDR3 in amino acids: CASSLVAGGAYEQYF. CDR3 sequence (DNA): TGTGCCAGCAGTTTAGTAGCGGGGGGGGCCTACGAGCAGTACTTC.

The V call is TRBV7-6, the J call TRBJ2-7, with 7 bases that match TRBD1. CDR1 SGHVS and CDR2 FNYEAQ come from the germline V gene. J lost 0 bases, V lost 8 bases, and 13 bases had no gene match. The CDR3 has 16 residues. In DNA, the CDR3 is TGTGCCAGCTCACAAGGCTTCCGGGACAGCTCCTACGAGCAGTACTTC. Translated, it gives CASSQGFRDSSYEQYF.

The chain combines TRBV10-3 with TRBJ2-2; possible D gene TRBD2, 5 bases. V was trimmed by 4 bases and J by 4 bases, leaving 10 bases between them. The CDR3 runs 14 residues. The germline V gene encodes CDR1 ENHRY and CDR2 SYGVKD. In DNA, the CDR3 is TGTGCCATCAGTGCCGGGGTTGGCACCGGGGAGCTGTTTTTT. Translating gives CAISAGVGTGELFF.